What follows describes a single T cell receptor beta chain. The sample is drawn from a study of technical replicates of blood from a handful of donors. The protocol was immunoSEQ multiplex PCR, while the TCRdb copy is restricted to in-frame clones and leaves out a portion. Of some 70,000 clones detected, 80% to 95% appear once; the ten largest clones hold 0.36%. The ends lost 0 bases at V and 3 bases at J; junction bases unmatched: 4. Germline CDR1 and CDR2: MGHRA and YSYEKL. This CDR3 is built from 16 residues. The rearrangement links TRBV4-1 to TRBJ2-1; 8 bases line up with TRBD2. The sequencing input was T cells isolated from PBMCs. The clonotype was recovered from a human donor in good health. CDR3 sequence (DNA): TGCGCCAGCAGCCAAGAAGCGGGAGTCGTCTACAATGAGCAGTTCTTC. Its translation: CASSQEAGVVYNEQFF.